What follows are 23 T cell receptor beta chains derived from one specimen sequenced in a study of early T cells in non-severe SARS-CoV-2 infection. TCRdb re-analysed the 5' RACE reads in MiXCR, keeping a single row per CDR3 protein. The sample consists of roughly 30,000 distinct CDR3 sequences, around 6.1% of them appearing once. Source: whole blood, taken at baseline. These receptors originate from an adult who was a healthcare worker with PCR-confirmed SARS-CoV-2 infection or an uninfected control (not recorded which).

This clonotype was picked up many times. The chain uses TRBV12-5 and TRBJ2-5, with D maybe TRBD2 (5 bases). Germline CDR1 LGHNT, CDR2 FRNRAP. The V end was cut by 6 bases, the J end by 4 bases, with 21 bases between. This CDR3 contains 16 residues. The CDR3 DNA reads as TGTGCTAGTGGCACCCCCGGACTCCTTGGGCGAGAGACCCAGTACTTC. The encoded protein is CASGTPGLLGRETQYF.

This chain joins TRBV10-1 and TRBJ2-7; the match to TRBD2 covers 8 bases. The CDR3 is 13 amino acids. V lost 7 bases, J lost 2 bases, and 4 bases stayed unmatched. Germline V gene sequence: CDR1 WNHNN, CDR2 SYGVQD (reference sequence). The CDR3 bases are TGCGCCAGCAATAAAGCGGGGGCCTACGAGCAGTACTTC. It yields the protein CASNKAGAYEQYF.

The gene calls are TRBV14 and TRBJ2-2; 7 bases fit TRBD1. V shed 2 bases, J shed 0 bases, and the junction held 6 bases outside the gene matches. Looked up from germline, CDR1 is SGHDN and CDR2 is FVKESK. CDR3 size: 17 residues. CDR3 coding DNA: TGTGCCAGCAGCCAACGCTATGGACAGGCGAACACCGGGGAGCTGTTTTTT. Encoded protein: CASSQRYGQANTGELFF.

This clonotype was counted at least ten times. This chain uses TRBV5-1 with TRBJ2-7, with 11 nucleotides matching TRBD2. V dropped 4 bases and J dropped 3; count of bases not matched to a gene: 6. There are 15 residues in the CDR3. Per germline, CDR1 SGHRS and CDR2 YFSETQ. The CDR3: CASSPTLAGVYEQYF. In DNA, the CDR3 is TGCGCCAGCAGCCCAACACTAGCGGGGGTCTACGAGCAGTACTTC.

In this sample, this clonotype turned up many times. The chain couples TRBV7-9 to TRBJ2-4; D perhaps matches TRBD1 (6 bases). There are 16 residues in the CDR3. The germline CDR1 and CDR2 sequences are SEHNR and FQNEAQ (reference sequence). Trimming left V 1 base short and J 5 bases short, with 15 bases between. This CDR3 reads CASSLETGSSQNIQYF. The CDR3 region has the DNA TGTGCCAGCAGCTTAGAGACAGGCTCATCCCAAAACATTCAGTACTTC.

The rearrangement uses TRBV7-9 and TRBJ1-1, with D perhaps matching TRBD1 (5 bases). From germline, CDR1 is SEHNR and CDR2 FQNEAQ (reference sequence). V was clipped by 4 bases and J by 7 bases, with 19 bases between them. CDR3 size: 15 residues. The CDR3 protein is CASSSWDGWQSEAFF. The CDR3 DNA is TGTGCCAGCAGCTCCTGGGACGGGTGGCAGAGTGAAGCTTTCTTT.

The count of this clonotype is one. The V and J genes are TRBV19 and TRBJ2-1, with D unresolved. CDR3 length: 15 amino acids. The V gene's germline CDR1 is LNHDA and CDR2 SQIVND (reference sequence). V lost 5 bases and J lost 2, with 13 bases in between. DNA for the CDR3: TGTGCCAGTAGTTTTTATCGGATCCCCTACAATGAGCAGTTCTTC. Translated, it gives CASSFYRIPYNEQFF.

This clonotype was seen a handful of times. The rearrangement links TRBV7-2 to TRBJ2-7; D may be TRBD1 or TRBD2 (5 bases each). This CDR3 has 17 residues. Germline V gene sequence: CDR1 SGHTA, CDR2 FQGNSA. The ends were cut back, 1 base at V and 0 bases at J, with 16 bases in the middle. The CDR3, as DNA: TGTGCCAGCAGCTTAGGCCCCGGGACCCTAAGCTCCTACGAGCAGTACTTC. Translating it yields CASSLGPGTLSSYEQYF.

This clonotype was detected many times. The genes are TRBV29-1 and TRBJ1-1, with 11 positions matching TRBD1. This CDR3 has 12 residues. Germline values: CDR1 SQVTM, CDR2 ANQGSEA. Unmatched junction bases numbered 3, after V lost 4 bases and J lost 8 bases. The CDR3 sequence: CSVVGQGEEAFF. The CDR3, as DNA: TGCAGCGTTGTGGGACAGGGGGAAGAAGCTTTCTTT.

This clonotype occurred many times. The chain carries TRBV7-3 and TRBJ2-1; 9 bases are a match to TRBD2. Trimming removed 3 bases from V and 9 bases from J; junction bases left unmatched: 15. The germline V gene encodes CDR1 SGHTA and CDR2 FQGTGA. The CDR3 totals 17 residues. CDR3 protein: CASSFSQSGRKGSEQFF. CDR3 in DNA: TGTGCCAGCAGCTTCTCACAGAGCGGGAGGAAAGGGAGTGAGCAGTTCTTC. Based on the CDR3 plus reference TRBV7-3 and TRBJ2-1, the full variable domain is GAGVSQTPSNKVTEKGKYVELRCDPISGHTALYWYRQSLGQGPEFLIYFQGTGAADDSGLPNDRFFAVRPEGSVSTLKIQRTERGDSAVYLCASSFSQSGRKGSEQFFGPGTRLTVL.

This clonotype was seen only a few times. J is TRBJ2-2 and V is TRBV7-3; weak D call: TRBD2 (6 bases). V lost 2 bases and J 6 bases, leaving 13 bases between the germline ends. This CDR3 has 15 residues. Per the germline V gene, CDR1 is SGHTA and CDR2 is FQGTGA. The CDR3 loop reads CASSLAGLPPGELFF. The CDR3 DNA sequence: TGTGCCAGCAGCTTAGCGGGGCTGCCGCCCGGGGAGCTGTTTTTT.

At least ten counts were recorded for this clonotype. The gene calls are TRBV18 and TRBJ2-7; a weak D match, TRBD1 (5 bases). In germline, CDR1 is KGHSH, CDR2 LQKENI. The CDR3 is made up of 14 amino acids. Trimming pared 2 bases from V and 2 bases from J, leaving 10 bases between. In DNA, the CDR3 is TGTGCCAGCTCACCAGGGCAGGGTCCCTACGAGCAGTACTTC. This encodes CASSPGQGPYEQYF.

This clonotype has at least ten counts. This sequence joins TRBV28 and TRBJ2-7; D is possibly TRBD1 (5 bases). The CDR3 length is 18 residues. Germline V gene lookup returns CDR1 MDHEN and CDR2 SYDVKM. V was clipped by 1 base and J by 3 bases, with 22 bases between them. As DNA, the CDR3 is TGTGCCAGCAGTTTATCCCCAGGGTTAGGCGCGTTAGACTACGAGCAGTACTTC. It yields the protein CASSLSPGLGALDYEQYF.

This clonotype showed up many times. This chain uses TRBV27 with TRBJ2-5; 8 bases are shared with TRBD2. The CDR3 runs 15 residues. Germline assignment: CDR1 MNHEY and CDR2 SMNVEV (reference sequence). V was clipped by 3 bases and J by 4 bases; unmatched bases: 7. As DNA, the CDR3 is TGTGCCAGCAGTTTTATGGCGGGAGGCCCAGAGACCCAGTACTTC. Translation: CASSFMAGGPETQYF.

This clonotype was seen at least ten times. The chain couples TRBV10-2 to TRBJ2-3; TRBD2 aligns across 11 bases. The junction had 4 bases not matched to a gene; V was cut back by 6 bases and J by 2 bases. Germline values: CDR1 WSHSY, CDR2 SAAADI. The length of the CDR3 is 15 residues. CDR3 in amino acids: CASRGTSGYTDTQYF. The CDR3 DNA is TGCGCCAGCAGGGGGACTAGCGGCTACACAGATACGCAGTATTTT.

This clonotype showed up many times. The CDR3 spells CASSLAGGPAGNEQFF. In DNA, the CDR3 is TGTGCCAGCAGTTTAGCGGGAGGGCCTGCTGGCAATGAGCAGTTCTTC. The chain is built from TRBV25-1 and TRBJ2-1; 11 nucleotides line up with TRBD2. Unmatched junction bases numbered 9, after V lost 5 bases and J lost 6 bases. This CDR3 is built from 16 residues. Per germline, CDR1 MGHDK and CDR2 SYGVNS.

This clonotype was observed at least ten times. J is TRBJ2-1 and V is TRBV24-1, with no clear D. Trimming shortened V by 1 base and J by 7 bases, and 7 bases separated the two germline ends. The CDR3 length is 13 residues. Per the germline V gene, CDR1 is KGHDR and CDR2 is SFDVKD. As DNA, the CDR3 is TGTGCCACCAGTGATTTATCTCGGAATGAGCAGTTCTTC. Protein sequence: CATSDLSRNEQFF.

This clonotype showed up many times. This sequence joins TRBV5-1 and TRBJ2-2; perhaps TRBD1 as D (5 bases). The V end was cut by 6 bases, the J end by 1 base, with 19 bases between. There are 17 residues in the CDR3. Germline V gene sequence: CDR1 SGHRS, CDR2 YFSETQ. The CDR3 reads CASNPGPWGLNTGELFF. The CDR3, as DNA: TGCGCCAGCAACCCTGGACCGTGGGGCTTGAACACCGGGGAGCTGTTTTTT.

At least ten counts were recorded for this clonotype. This sequence joins TRBV3-1 and TRBJ2-1; 9 bases line up with TRBD1. Germline V CDR1 and CDR2: LGHDT, YNNKEL (reference sequence). The trim removed 1 base at V and 1 base at J, leaving 2 bases unmatched. The CDR3 consists of 16 residues. CDR3 residues: CASSQGGTGSYNEQFF. The CDR3 nucleotides are TGTGCCAGCAGCCAAGGTGGGACAGGGTCCTACAATGAGCAGTTCTTC.

This clonotype was found many times. V is TRBV11-2 and J is TRBJ2-3; D may be TRBD1 (5 bases). This CDR3 region has 15 residues. Germline-derived CDR1 and CDR2 are SGHAT and FQNNGV. V lost 5 bases to trimming and J lost 6 bases, with 18 bases between them. CDR3 amino acids: CASSQSQGRWDTQYF. The CDR3 nucleotides read TGTGCCAGCAGCCAAAGCCAGGGTCGGTGGGATACGCAGTATTTT.

The chain links TRBV7-2 to TRBJ2-7, with 8 positions matching TRBD2. The trim removed 0 bases at V and 5 bases at J, leaving 6 bases unmatched. Germline values: CDR1 SGHTA, CDR2 FQGNSA. This CDR3 spans 15 amino acids. The CDR3 bases are TGTGCCAGCAGCTTAGCGGCCGGGACTAGGAACGAGCAGTACTTC. Its translation: CASSLAAGTRNEQYF.

This clonotype was seen at least ten times. The chain is built from TRBV20-1 and TRBJ2-3; 7 bases map to TRBD1. Germline trimming cut 3 bases from V and 1 base from J; bases unmatched to any gene: 10. CDR1 DFQATT and CDR2 SNEGSKA come from the germline V gene (reference sequence). CDR3 size: 16 residues. This CDR3 reads CSASPDRTLGTDTQYF. In DNA form, the CDR3 reads TGCAGTGCTAGCCCGGACAGGACCCTCGGCACAGATACGCAGTATTTT.

Many counts were recorded for this clonotype. The rearrangement links TRBV11-2 to TRBJ1-1; unclear D gene. The V end lost 5 bases, the J end lost 5 bases, and 18 bases lay between the germline ends. This CDR3 comprises 15 residues. Germline CDR1 is SGHAT and CDR2 is FQNNGV. CDR3 coding DNA: TGTGCCAGCAGCCCTATCGGTTCTACGGGGACTGAAGCTTTCTTT. Translation gives CASSPIGSTGTEAFF.